This T cell receptor (beta chain) was profiled in a study of vaccination effects on CD4 cells after COVID-19. In the study overall: The cohort was immunized with two doses of either the BNT162b2 or mRNA-1273 vaccine.

The assay was immunoSEQ multiplex PCR, and TCRdb's table has in-frame clones only and misses some. The table records 35,000 to 45,000 clones, about 78% of them present only once. On this clone: The antigen is undetermined.

Expansion with viral peptide pools was applied to antigen-specific CD4+ T cells by the ViraFEST assay prior to sequencing. Culturing for 10 to 11 days preceded CD4+ T cell isolation. SARS-CoV-2 infected the person between March and December 2020, as confirmed by PCR. Fresh IL-2-containing medium replaced half the medium on days 3 and 7. CDR3 size: 13 residues. Trimming pared 3 bases from V and 4 bases from J, leaving 9 bases between. Germline V gene data show CDR1 as SGHRS and CDR2 as YFSETQ. Findings and caveats of the study: Infection-derived and vaccine-derived clones contracted markedly late after vaccination. Predominantly, the post-vaccine spike-reactive clones of convalescents comprised new vaccine-induced clones.

The clonotype comes from a human donor who had a prior SARS-CoV-2 infection. The specimen was CD4+ T cells from PBMCs cultured with HCoV-NL63 spike peptides, collected before COVID-19 vaccination. The rearrangement uses TRBV5-1 and TRBJ2-3, with D maybe TRBD2 (6 bases). The CDR3 spells CASSSRLADTQYF. The CDR3 coding sequence is TGCGCCAGCAGCTCCCGACTAGCAGATACGCAGTATTTT.